The clone carrying this T cell receptor (beta chain) was found a few times. This CDR3 spans 17 amino acids. Germline lookup yields CDR1 LNHDA and CDR2 SQIVND (reference sequence). The V and J ends lost 3 bases and 0 bases respectively, with 15 bases between them. These data belong to a study of control samples from healthy donors and cancer patients. Profiled with immunoSEQ multiplex PCR; TCRdb holds only in-frame clones, not every one. The sample has 250,000 to 300,000 clones; over 75% are singletons. The chain recombines TRBV19 with TRBJ2-4, with D tentatively TRBD2 (6 bases). Material: PBMCs. The sequence came from an older woman with lung cancer. In nucleotides, the CDR3 is TGTGCCAGTAGTATTGACCCCTCCGGGGGAGCCAAAAACATTCAGTACTTC. This translates into CASSIDPSGGAKNIQYF. Full variable domain (missing parts from reference TRBV19 and TRBJ2-4): DGGITQSPKYLFRKEGQNVTLSCEQNLNHDAMYWYRQDPGQGLRLIYYSQIVNDFQKGDIAEGYSVSREKKESFPLTVTSAQKNPTAFYLCASSIDPSGGAKNIQYFGAGTRLSVL.